This TCR beta chain was found in a study of blood T cell repertoires in COVID-19. V lost 4 bases and J 5 bases, leaving 6 bases between the germline ends. CDR3 size: 12 residues. The germline CDR1 and CDR2 sequences are LGHDT and YNNKEL (reference sequence). TCRdb keeps only in-frame clones here, not all; method: immunoSEQ multiplex PCR. The sample has just over 300,000 clones; under 90% are singletons. This clone was seen a single time. In Seattle, patients joined the study during active infection and were tracked longitudinally. V gene TRBV3-1 (or the pseudogene TRBV3-2) combines with J gene TRBJ1-5; no firm D call. Sample: peripheral blood. This sequence was found in a woman under 40 with COVID-19, enrolled during active disease. The CDR3 region is CASSLRDQPQHF. The CDR3 nucleotides are TGTGCCAGCAGCCTTCGCGATCAGCCCCAGCATTTT.